This T cell receptor beta chain was profiled in a study of a mutant IDH1 vaccine in newly diagnosed glioma. Stated time point: week 5, during vaccination. What each vaccine dose contained was 300 ug of mutant IDH1 20-mer peptide, accompanied by topical imiquimod. As regards this clone: The antigen remains undetermined.

Sequencing was performed with immunoSEQ multiplex PCR; in TCRdb, only in-frame clones are kept and a portion is missing. The sample gives approximately 51,000 clones, about 77% of which show up once; approximately 1.8% is in the top ten. Overall study results and limits: Top-clonotype changes in peripheral T cells seemed unrelated to pseudoprogression. Immune responses induced by vaccination arose in under 95% of the patients.

Germline V gives CDR1 SNHLY, CDR2 FYNNEI. The CDR3 spans 14 residues. V lost 8 bases, J lost 2 bases, and 6 bases stayed unmatched. This sequence was found in a woman in her 40s with glioma. The input for sequencing was PBMCs, taken from a glioma patient whose treatment included an IDH1 peptide vaccine. The rearrangement joins TRBV2 to TRBJ2-1, with 7 bases fitting TRBD2. CDR3 nucleotides: TGTGCCAGCTTAGCGGGTGCCACCTACAATGAGCAGTTCTTC. Translated: CASLAGATYNEQFF.